This T cell receptor beta chain was documented in a study of blood T cells in healthy people across ages. The authors ran a second PCR of roughly 6 to 12 cycles using a sample-barcoded 5' primer and a J-beta primer mix. Each cDNA molecule carried a tag from a template-switch adaptor that contained 12 random nucleotides. A minimum of 3 million CDR3-containing paired-end reads was obtained for each sample. Each CDR3 protein is one row after TCRdb ran MiXCR on the 5' RACE reads. The sample has approximately 1.5 million distinct CDR3 sequences, about 35% seen once. Germline CDR1 and CDR2: MNHEY and SVGAGI. V shed 6 bases and J shed 0 bases, with 12 bases lying between them. CDR3 length equals 15 residues.

The clonotype comes from a woman between 25 and 40 years old in good health. The sequencing input was blood. The chain has TRBV6-5 and TRBJ2-1; no reliable D call. CDR3 in amino acids: CASSTDGYSYNEQFF. The CDR3 DNA reads TGTGCCAGCAGCACCGACGGCTACTCCTACAATGAGCAGTTCTTC.